This paragraph reports one TCR beta chain. The V end was cut by 2 bases, the J end by 6 bases, with 9 bases between. There are 12 residues in the CDR3. Looked up from germline, CDR1 is SGHNT and CDR2 is YYREEE (reference sequence). The sample is drawn from a study of OX40 agonist ivuxolimab in advanced cancers. At baseline, cycle 4 day 1, and cycle 7 day 1, blood was sampled. Clones were read by immunoSEQ multiplex PCR, and TCRdb kept only the in-frame ones, dropping some. The data show thousands of clones, with around 70% seen just once and 27% held by the top ten. This receptor was obtained from an adult with an advanced solid tumor such as melanoma, head and neck, liver or kidney cancer. This rearrangement joins TRBV5-4 to TRBJ2-7; D gene ambiguous. The input for sequencing was CD4+ or CD8+ T cells sorted from blood, taken in a trial of the OX40 agonist ivuxolimab. CDR3 bases: TGTGCCAGCAGCTTAACAGCGAGCGAGCAGTACTTC. Its translation: CASSLTASEQYF.